This T cell receptor beta chain was observed in a study of control samples from healthy donors and cancer patients. Assay: immunoSEQ multiplex PCR; the TCRdb copy retains only in-frame clones and omits some. The sample contains roughly 160,000 clones, roughly 88% of which appear only once. Per the germline V gene, CDR1 is KGHSH and CDR2 is LQKENI. Trimming shortened V by 6 bases and J by 7 bases, and 9 bases separated the two germline ends. The CDR3 is 12 amino acids. This TCR derives from a woman in her twenties or thirties in good health. V gene TRBV18 combines with J gene TRBJ2-2; tentative D call: TRBD1 (5 bases). The specimen sequenced was blood. CDR3 in amino acids: CASSLTVGELFF. In nucleotides, the CDR3 is TGTGCCAGCTCTTTGACAGTCGGGGAGCTGTTTTTT.